This T cell receptor (beta chain) appears in the sequencing data of a study of blood T cell repertoires in COVID-19. Study-wide context: The United States, Italy and Spain provided the acute and convalescent COVID-19 samples. The analysed material was cDNA or gDNA that came from T cells, B-cell-depleted T cells, or PBMCs.

Germline CDR1 is KGHDR and CDR2 is SFDVKD. V was cut by 3 bases and J by 0 bases, with 11 bases left in between. CDR3 size: 16 residues. As originally analysed: Reference gene primer amplification yielded estimated nucleated cell counts. Profiling relied on immunoSEQ multiplex PCR, and the TCRdb table lists in-frame clones only, not all of them. The V and J calls and clone size were taken over from that table, and D and trimming were inferred from the DNA. Of over 80,000 clones in the sample, about 90% were seen once. Sequences were obtained from peripheral blood. This chain links TRBV24-1 with TRBJ2-1; perhaps TRBD1 as D (6 bases). This sequence was found in a human donor with active COVID-19. The donor label of this sample is uncertain. CDR3 in amino acids: CATSDATGLSYNEQFF. Here the CDR3 DNA reads TGTGCCACCAGTGATGCTACAGGGCTCTCCTACAATGAGCAGTTCTTC.